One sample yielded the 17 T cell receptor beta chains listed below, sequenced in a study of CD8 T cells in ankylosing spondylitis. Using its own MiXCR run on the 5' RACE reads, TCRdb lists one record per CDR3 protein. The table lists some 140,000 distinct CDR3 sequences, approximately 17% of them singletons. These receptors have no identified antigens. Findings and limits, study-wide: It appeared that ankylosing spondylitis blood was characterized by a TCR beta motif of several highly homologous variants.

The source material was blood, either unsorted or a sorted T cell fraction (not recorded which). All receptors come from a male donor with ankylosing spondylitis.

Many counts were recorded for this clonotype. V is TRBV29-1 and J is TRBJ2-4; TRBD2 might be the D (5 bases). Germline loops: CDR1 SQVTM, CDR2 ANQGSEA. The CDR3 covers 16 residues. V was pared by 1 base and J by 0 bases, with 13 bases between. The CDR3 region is CSVEGVRDLAKNIQYF. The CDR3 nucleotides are TGCAGCGTTGAAGGAGTACGGGATCTAGCCAAAAACATTCAGTACTTC.

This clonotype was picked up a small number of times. For the CDR3, the DNA is TGTGCCACCGGCCCCGGTTCCCCGCTGGGGCGCAATGAGCAGTTCTTC. This codes for CATGPGSPLGRNEQFF. This sequence joins TRBV24-1 and TRBJ2-1; D perhaps matches TRBD1 (5 bases). Trimming cost V 9 bases and J 6 bases, with 23 bases left between them. The CDR3 is made up of 16 amino acids. The germline gives CDR1 KGHDR, CDR2 SFDVKD.

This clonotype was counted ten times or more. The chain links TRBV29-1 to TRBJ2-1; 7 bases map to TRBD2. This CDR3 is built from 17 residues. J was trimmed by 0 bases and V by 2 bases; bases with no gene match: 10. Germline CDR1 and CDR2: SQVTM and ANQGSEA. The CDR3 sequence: CSVELGTKRVSYNEQFF. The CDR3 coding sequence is TGCAGCGTTGAACTAGGGACTAAGCGGGTCTCCTACAATGAGCAGTTCTTC.

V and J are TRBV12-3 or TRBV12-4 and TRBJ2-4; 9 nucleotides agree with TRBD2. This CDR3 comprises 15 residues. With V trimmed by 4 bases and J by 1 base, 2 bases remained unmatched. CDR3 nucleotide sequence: TGTGCCAGCAGTTCGGGACTAGCTGCCAAAAACATTCAGTACTTC. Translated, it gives CASSSGLAAKNIQYF.

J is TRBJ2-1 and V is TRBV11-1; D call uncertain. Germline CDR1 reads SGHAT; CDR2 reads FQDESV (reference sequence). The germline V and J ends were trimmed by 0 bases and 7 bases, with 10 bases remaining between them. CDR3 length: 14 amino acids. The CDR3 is CASSLAATLNEQFF. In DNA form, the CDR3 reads TGTGCCAGCAGCTTAGCCGCTACACTAAATGAGCAGTTCTTC.

The CDR3 coding sequence is TGTGCCATCAGTGATGGCGGGGGGACTAGCGACCCTGTGAATGAGCAGTTCTTC. This translates into CAISDGGGTSDPVNEQFF. J is TRBJ2-1 and V is TRBV10-3; TRBD2 matches at 10 bases. V lost 3 bases and J lost 7; bases outside the gene matches: 15. The germline V gene encodes CDR1 ENHRY and CDR2 SYGVKD. The length of the CDR3 is 18 residues.

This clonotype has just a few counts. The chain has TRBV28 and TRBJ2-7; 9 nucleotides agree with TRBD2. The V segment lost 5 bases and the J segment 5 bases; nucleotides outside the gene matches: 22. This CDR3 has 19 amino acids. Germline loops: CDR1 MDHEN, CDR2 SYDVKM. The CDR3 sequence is CASSQTTTGRLAEKDEQYF. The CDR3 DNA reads TGTGCCAGCAGTCAGACGACTACAGGGAGACTAGCGGAGAAGGACGAGCAGTACTTC.

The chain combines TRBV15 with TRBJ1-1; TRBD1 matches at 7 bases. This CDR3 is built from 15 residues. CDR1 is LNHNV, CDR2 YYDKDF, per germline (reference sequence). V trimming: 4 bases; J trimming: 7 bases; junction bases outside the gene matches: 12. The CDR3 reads CATSTDRDLGDEAFF. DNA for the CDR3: TGTGCCACCAGCACCGACAGGGACCTAGGGGATGAAGCTTTCTTT.

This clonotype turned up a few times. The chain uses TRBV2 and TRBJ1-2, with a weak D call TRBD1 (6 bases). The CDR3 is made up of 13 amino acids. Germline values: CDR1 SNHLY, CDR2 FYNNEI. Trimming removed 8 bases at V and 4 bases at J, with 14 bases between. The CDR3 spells CASVAQGRYGYTF. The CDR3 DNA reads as TGTGCCAGCGTAGCACAGGGCCGCTATGGCTACACCTTC.

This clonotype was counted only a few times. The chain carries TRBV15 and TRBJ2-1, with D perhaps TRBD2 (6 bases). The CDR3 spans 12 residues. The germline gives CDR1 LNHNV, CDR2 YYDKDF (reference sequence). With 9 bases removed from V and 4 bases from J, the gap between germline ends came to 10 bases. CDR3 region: CATGTRYNEQFF. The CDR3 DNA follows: TGTGCCACAGGGACTCGATACAATGAGCAGTTCTTC.

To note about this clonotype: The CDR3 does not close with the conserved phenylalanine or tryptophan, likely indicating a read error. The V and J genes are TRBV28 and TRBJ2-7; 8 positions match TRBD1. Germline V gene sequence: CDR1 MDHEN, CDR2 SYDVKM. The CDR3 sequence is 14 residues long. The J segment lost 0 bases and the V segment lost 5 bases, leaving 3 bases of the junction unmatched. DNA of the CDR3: TGTGCCAGCAGTCCGGGACAGGCCTCCTACGAGCAGTACCTC. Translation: CASSPGQASYEQYL.

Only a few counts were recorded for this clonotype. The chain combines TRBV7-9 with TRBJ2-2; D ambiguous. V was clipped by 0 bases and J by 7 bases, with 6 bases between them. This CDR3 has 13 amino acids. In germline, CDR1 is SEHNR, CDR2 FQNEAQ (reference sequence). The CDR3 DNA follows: TGTGCCAGCAGCTTAGCGGCAGTCGGGGAGCTGTTTTTT. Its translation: CASSLAAVGELFF.

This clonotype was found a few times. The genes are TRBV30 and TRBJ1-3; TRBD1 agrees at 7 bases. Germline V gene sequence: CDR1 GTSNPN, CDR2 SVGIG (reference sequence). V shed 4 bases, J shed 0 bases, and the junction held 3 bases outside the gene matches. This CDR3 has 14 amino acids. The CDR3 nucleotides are TGTGCCTGGACCTGGGACAGCTCTGGAAACACCATATATTTT. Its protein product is CAWTWDSSGNTIYF.

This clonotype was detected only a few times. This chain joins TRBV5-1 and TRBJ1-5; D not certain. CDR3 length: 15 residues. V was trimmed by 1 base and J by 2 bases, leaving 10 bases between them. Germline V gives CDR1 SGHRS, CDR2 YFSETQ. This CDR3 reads CASSLLGMGNQPQHF. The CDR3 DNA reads TGCGCCAGCAGCTTGCTAGGGATGGGCAATCAGCCCCAGCATTTT.

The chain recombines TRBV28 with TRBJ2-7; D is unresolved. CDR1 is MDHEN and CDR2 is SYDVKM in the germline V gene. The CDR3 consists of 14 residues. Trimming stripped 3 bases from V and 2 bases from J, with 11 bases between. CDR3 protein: CASSFPGRAYEQYF. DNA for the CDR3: TGTGCCAGCAGTTTCCCCGGCCGGGCCTACGAGCAGTACTTC.

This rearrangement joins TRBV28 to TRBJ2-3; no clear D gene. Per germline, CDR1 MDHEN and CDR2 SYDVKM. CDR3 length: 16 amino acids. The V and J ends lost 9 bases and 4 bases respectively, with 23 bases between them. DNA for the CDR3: TGTGCCAGTGGCCGCGGTAGTACGGTGGGTCCAGATACGCAGTATTTT. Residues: CASGRGSTVGPDTQYF.

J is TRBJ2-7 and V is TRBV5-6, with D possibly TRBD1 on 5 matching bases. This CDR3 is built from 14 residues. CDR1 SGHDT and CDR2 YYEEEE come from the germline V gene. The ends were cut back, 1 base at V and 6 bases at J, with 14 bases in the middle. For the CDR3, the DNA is TGTGCCAGCAGCTTGAGGCAGGGCGATCCCGAGCAGTACTTC. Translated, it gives CASSLRQGDPEQYF. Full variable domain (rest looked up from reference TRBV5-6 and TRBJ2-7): DAGVTQSPTHLIKTRGQQVTLRCSPKSGHDTVSWYQQALGQGPQFIFQYYEEEERQRGNFPDRFSGHQFPNYSSELNVNALLLGDSALYLCASSLRQGDPEQYFGPGTRLTVT.